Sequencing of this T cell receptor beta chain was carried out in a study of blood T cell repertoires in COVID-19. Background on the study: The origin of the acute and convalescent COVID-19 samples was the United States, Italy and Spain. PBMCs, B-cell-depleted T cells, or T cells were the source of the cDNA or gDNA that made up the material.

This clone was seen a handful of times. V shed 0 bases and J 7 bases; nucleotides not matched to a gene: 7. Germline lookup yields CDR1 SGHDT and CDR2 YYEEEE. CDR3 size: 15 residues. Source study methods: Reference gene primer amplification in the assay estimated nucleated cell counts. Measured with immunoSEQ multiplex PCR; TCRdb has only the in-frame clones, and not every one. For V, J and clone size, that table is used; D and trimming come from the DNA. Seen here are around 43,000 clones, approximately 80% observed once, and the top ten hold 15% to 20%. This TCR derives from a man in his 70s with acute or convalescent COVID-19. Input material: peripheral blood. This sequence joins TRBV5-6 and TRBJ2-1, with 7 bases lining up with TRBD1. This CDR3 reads CASSLGQGRWNEQFF. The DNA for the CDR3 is TGTGCCAGCAGCTTGGGACAGGGAAGGTGGAATGAGCAGTTCTTC.